This T cell receptor (beta chain) was sequenced for a study of T cells in Graves' hyperthyroidism and ophthalmopathy. Across the study: Sampling of peripheral blood happened at initial diagnosis, prior to any treatment.

Template material for amplifying TCR beta CDR3 regions consisted of RNA transcripts. A set of HTBI primers served as the primers for a first-round RT-PCR of the TCR CDR3. TCRdb processed the multiplex PCR reads anew with MiXCR; each CDR3 protein has one entry. The profile shows approximately 400,000 distinct CDR3 sequences, around 14% of them singletons. J lost 5 bases, V lost 2 bases, and 7 bases had no gene match. The CDR3 is 15 residues long. CDR1 is MDHEN, CDR2 SYDVKM, per germline. Study-level points and caveats: Through a model of 13 V-J features, ophthalmopathy was separated from stable hyperthyroidism. In the blood, most expanded thyroid clonotypes above 0.001 appeared as well.

As for this clonotype: Its specificity is not known.

Sequencing was done on a sample of blood. This chain joins TRBV28 and TRBJ2-7; 9 bases line up with TRBD1. This sequence was found in a young woman with Graves' hyperthyroidism. CDR3 protein: CASSLPGTGTHEQYF. For the CDR3, the DNA is TGTGCCAGCAGTTTACCCGGGACAGGGACCCACGAGCAGTACTTC.